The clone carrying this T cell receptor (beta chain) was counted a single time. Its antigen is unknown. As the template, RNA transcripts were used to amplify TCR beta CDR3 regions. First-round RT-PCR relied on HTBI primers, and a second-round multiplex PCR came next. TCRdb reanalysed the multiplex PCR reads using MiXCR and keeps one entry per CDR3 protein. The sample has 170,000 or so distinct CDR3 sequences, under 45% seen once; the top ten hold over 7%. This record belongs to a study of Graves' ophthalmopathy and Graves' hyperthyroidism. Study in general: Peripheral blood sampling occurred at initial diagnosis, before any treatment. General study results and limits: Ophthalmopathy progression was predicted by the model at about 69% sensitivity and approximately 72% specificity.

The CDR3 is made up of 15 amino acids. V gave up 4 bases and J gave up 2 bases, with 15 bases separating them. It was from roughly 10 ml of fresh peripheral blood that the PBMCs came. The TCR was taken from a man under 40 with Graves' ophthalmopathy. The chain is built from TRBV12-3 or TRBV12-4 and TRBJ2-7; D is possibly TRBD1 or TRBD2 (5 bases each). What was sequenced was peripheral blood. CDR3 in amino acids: CASSSGPLVAYEQYF. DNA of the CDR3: TGTGCCAGCAGTTCGGGGCCCCTCGTTGCCTACGAGCAGTACTTC.